The 5 T cell receptor beta chains below come from one sample, sequenced in a study of cytomegalovirus exposure and HLA in healthy donors. The study ran its PCR with 60 Vbeta and 13 Jbeta primers. The assay was immunoSEQ multiplex PCR, and TCRdb's table has in-frame clones only and misses some. The sample lists about 130,000 clones, around two thirds occurring once. Sequenced input: PBMCs. The receptors were gathered from a man aged 18 to 30 in good health and CMV-seropositive.

The chain combines TRBV4-3 with TRBJ2-1; 12 bases match TRBD2. The V segment lost 3 bases and the J segment 6 bases; nucleotides outside the gene matches: 3. This CDR3 region has 15 residues. Germline lookup yields CDR1 LGHNA and CDR2 YSLEER. The CDR3 nucleotides are TGCGCCAGCAGCCAGGGACTAGCGGGTTTCAATGAGCAGTTCTTC. Its protein is CASSQGLAGFNEQFF.

The chain recombines TRBV4-2 with TRBJ2-3, with D perhaps matching TRBD2 (6 bases). CDR3 length equals 15 residues. The germline V gene encodes CDR1 LGHNA and CDR2 YNFKEQ. The V end was cut by 7 bases, the J end by 0 bases, with 14 bases between. The CDR3, as DNA: TGTGCCAGCACTTTTAATAGCGGAAGCACAGATACGCAGTATTTT. It encodes CASTFNSGSTDTQYF.

The rearrangement joins TRBV19 to TRBJ1-2; tentative D call: TRBD1 (5 bases). Germline CDR1 is LNHDA and CDR2 is SQIVND (reference sequence). Trimming took off 1 base at V and 4 bases at J, with 16 bases between the two ends. This CDR3 spans 16 amino acids. The CDR3, as DNA: TGTGCCAGTAGTATAGCGACAGTCGCGCGCTCCTATGGCTACACCTTC. Protein product: CASSIATVARSYGYTF.

This clone was recorded a few times. The chain uses TRBV6-5 and TRBJ1-2; TRBD1 matches 7 bases. Germline V gene sequence: CDR1 MNHEY, CDR2 SVGAGI. J was trimmed by 4 bases and V by 5 bases; bases with no gene match: 7. The CDR3 runs 14 residues. CDR3: CASSPLTGSYGYTF. CDR3 nucleotide sequence: TGTGCCAGCAGTCCCTTGACAGGGAGCTATGGCTACACCTTC.

The CDR3 region is CASTSDRGHGNEQFF. The CDR3 region has the DNA TGTGCCAGCACCAGCGACAGGGGGCATGGGAATGAGCAGTTCTTC. The chain links TRBV27 to TRBJ2-1; 10 positions agree with TRBD1. The CDR3 has 15 amino acids. Trimming took 7 bases from V and 7 from J; bases not matched to a gene: 10. Looked up from germline, CDR1 is MNHEY and CDR2 is SMNVEV (reference sequence).